A selection of T cell receptor beta chains follows, all from one sample in a study of monozygotic twins with cystic fibrosis. Sequencing was performed with immunoSEQ multiplex PCR; in TCRdb, only in-frame clones are kept and a portion is missing. The table shows roughly 13,000 clones, with around 87% occurring only once. The sample comprised blood. These receptors originate from a boy younger than 18 with cystic fibrosis. CDR3s include the opening cysteine and the closing phenylalanine or tryptophan. Each record gives: clone size, J gene, V gene, D gene, CDR3 DNA, CDR3 protein. D genes are given only for firm matches. The listing skips clone size in some rows; elsewhere it reads once, few, many or a size class.

abundance: -
j_gene: TRBJ2-3
v_gene: TRBV5-1
d_gene: -
CDR3nt: TGCGCCAGCAGCCTAGGGGTTCGGCAGGGTCCGGTCGATACGCAGTATTTT
CDR3aa: CASSLGVRQGPVDTQYF

abundance: once
j_gene: TRBJ2-3
v_gene: TRBV7-3
d_gene: TRBD2
CDR3nt: TGTGCCAGCAGCTTCAGGACTAGCGGGCCTCGGGGAACAGATACGCAGTATTTT
CDR3aa: CASSFRTSGPRGTDTQYF

abundance: few
j_gene: TRBJ2-7
v_gene: TRBV30
d_gene: TRBD2
CDR3nt: TGTGCCTGGAGTGCTTTAGGACTAGGAGGCGAGCAGTACTTC
CDR3aa: CAWSALGLGGEQYF

abundance: once
j_gene: TRBJ2-7
v_gene: TRBV4-1
d_gene: TRBD2
CDR3nt: TGCGCCAGCAGCCGAGTAGCGGGAGGCGCCTACGAGCAGTACTTC
CDR3aa: CASSRVAGGAYEQYF

abundance: -
j_gene: TRBJ2-7
v_gene: TRBV27
d_gene: -
CDR3nt: TGTGCCAGCAAAGGGGCTACATCGAACTACGAGCAGTACTTC
CDR3aa: CASKGATSNYEQYF

abundance: -
j_gene: TRBJ1-1
v_gene: TRBV10-1
d_gene: TRBD1
CDR3nt: TGCGCCAGCAGTGAAGGGAACAGGGGGAACACTGAAGCTTTCTTT
CDR3aa: CASSEGNRGNTEAFF

abundance: -
j_gene: TRBJ2-5
v_gene: TRBV7-9
d_gene: -
CDR3nt: TGTGCCAGCAGCCCCCCGGGTGCCCGCGAGACCCAGTACTTC
CDR3aa: CASSPPGARETQYF

abundance: -
j_gene: TRBJ1-6
v_gene: TRBV5-1
d_gene: TRBD1
CDR3nt: TGCGCCAGCAGCTGGGACAGGGATAATTCACCCCTCCACTTT
CDR3aa: CASSWDRDNSPLHF

abundance: -
j_gene: TRBJ2-7
v_gene: TRBV28
d_gene: -
CDR3nt: TGTGCCAGCAACTCGGACAGTTTCGGTCCTGGGGGGTCCTACGAGCAGTACTTC
CDR3aa: CASNSDSFGPGGSYEQYF

abundance: -
j_gene: TRBJ1-4
v_gene: TRBV7-9
d_gene: TRBD1
CDR3nt: TGTGCCAGCAGCTCGGGACAGGGGAATGAAAAACTGTTTTTT
CDR3aa: CASSSGQGNEKLFF

abundance: -
j_gene: TRBJ1-6
v_gene: TRBV5-4
d_gene: -
CDR3nt: TGTGCCAGCAGCCTGGTGGGCAGTAGTTTCAATTCACCCCTCCACTTT
CDR3aa: CASSLVGSSFNSPLHF

abundance: -
j_gene: TRBJ2-1
v_gene: TRBV4-2
d_gene: -
CDR3nt: TGTGCCAGCAGCCAAGAAGCGAGCTCCTACAATGAGCAGTTCTTC
CDR3aa: CASSQEASSYNEQFF

abundance: -
j_gene: TRBJ1-6
v_gene: TRBV7-2
d_gene: TRBD1
CDR3nt: TGTGCCAGCAGCCGGGACAGGGGGAATTCACCCCTCCACTTT
CDR3aa: CASSRDRGNSPLHF

abundance: -
j_gene: TRBJ2-7
v_gene: TRBV12-5
d_gene: TRBD1
CDR3nt: TGTGCTAGTGGTTTGGCGAAGGGACAGCTACCCGAGCAGTACTTC
CDR3aa: CASGLAKGQLPEQYF

abundance: -
j_gene: TRBJ1-4
v_gene: TRBV12-5
d_gene: TRBD1
CDR3nt: TGTGCTAGTGGTTTGCCCCTGTCCCCAGGGGGCGGAAAACTGTTTTTT
CDR3aa: CASGLPLSPGGGKLFF

abundance: -
j_gene: TRBJ1-1
v_gene: TRBV18
d_gene: -
CDR3nt: TGTGCCAGCTCACCACGGATGGGGGTTGAGAACACTGAAGCTTTCTTT
CDR3aa: CASSPRMGVENTEAFF

abundance: -
j_gene: TRBJ1-4
v_gene: TRBV29-1
d_gene: TRBD1
CDR3nt: TGCAGCGTCGAAAATAGACAGGGTACTTTTTTT
CDR3aa: CSVENRQGTFF

abundance: -
j_gene: TRBJ1-1
v_gene: TRBV6-1
d_gene: -
CDR3nt: TGTGCCAGCAGTGCACAGGGTTCCACTGAAGCTTTCTTT
CDR3aa: CASSAQGSTEAFF

abundance: once
j_gene: TRBJ2-7
v_gene: TRBV27
d_gene: -
CDR3nt: -
CDR3aa: CASSFSGQGVYEQYF

abundance: -
j_gene: TRBJ2-5
v_gene: TRBV9
d_gene: -
CDR3nt: TGTGCCAGCAGCGGCAGGGTACAGGAGACCCAGTACTTC
CDR3aa: CASSGRVQETQYF

abundance: -
j_gene: TRBJ2-7
v_gene: TRBV11-2
d_gene: -
CDR3nt: TGTGCCAGCAGCTTATCCCCGGGAACACCTCCCTACGAGCAGTACTTC
CDR3aa: CASSLSPGTPPYEQYF

abundance: -
j_gene: TRBJ1-1
v_gene: TRBV5-4
d_gene: -
CDR3nt: TGTGCCAGCAGCCTAAGAACAGGTTACGATGGCTACACTGAAGCTTTCTTT
CDR3aa: CASSLRTGYDGYTEAFF

abundance: -
j_gene: TRBJ1-2
v_gene: TRBV15
d_gene: -
CDR3nt: TGTGCCACCAGCAGAGATGGGGGTAACTATGGCTACACCTTC
CDR3aa: CATSRDGGNYGYTF

abundance: once
j_gene: TRBJ1-2
v_gene: TRBV10-3
d_gene: -
CDR3nt: TGTGCCATCAGTGAGTCGAGTAATGGCTACACCTTC
CDR3aa: CAISESSNGYTF

abundance: -
j_gene: TRBJ2-2
v_gene: TRBV5-1
d_gene: TRBD2
CDR3nt: TGCGCCAGCAGCCCACTAGCGGGGGGGCCTTCCAACACCGGGGAGCTGTTTTTT
CDR3aa: CASSPLAGGPSNTGELFF

abundance: -
j_gene: TRBJ2-2
v_gene: TRBV7-2
d_gene: TRBD2
CDR3nt: TGTGCCAGCACCAAGGGACTAGCGGGGGTGTACACCGGGGAGCTGTTTTTT
CDR3aa: CASTKGLAGVYTGELFF

abundance: -
j_gene: TRBJ2-1
v_gene: TRBV5-1
d_gene: -
CDR3nt: TGCGCCAGCGGCCAGGAGAATATAATCCACAATGAGCAGTTCTTC
CDR3aa: CASGQENIIHNEQFF

abundance: -
j_gene: TRBJ2-3
v_gene: TRBV6-1
d_gene: -
CDR3nt: TGTGCCAGCAGTCCGTACACAGATACGCAGTATTTT
CDR3aa: CASSPYTDTQYF

abundance: -
j_gene: TRBJ2-3
v_gene: TRBV2
d_gene: -
CDR3nt: TGTGCCAGCAGTGAAGCCCTGGGGGCAGGCACAGATACGCAGTATTTT
CDR3aa: CASSEALGAGTDTQYF

abundance: few
j_gene: TRBJ1-1
v_gene: TRBV6-1
d_gene: -
CDR3nt: TGTGCCACCGGTGGGGCAGAGAACACTGAAGCTTTCTTT
CDR3aa: CATGGAENTEAFF

abundance: -
j_gene: TRBJ1-1
v_gene: TRBV28
d_gene: TRBD1
CDR3nt: TGTGCCAGCAGTTCCGGGGACAGGTTGGGAGCTTTCTTT
CDR3aa: CASSSGDRLGAFF

abundance: -
j_gene: TRBJ2-2
v_gene: TRBV6-5
d_gene: -
CDR3nt: TGTGCCAGCAGTCCAGGGATGCCCGGGGAGCTGTTTTTT
CDR3aa: CASSPGMPGELFF

abundance: -
j_gene: TRBJ2-5
v_gene: TRBV9
d_gene: -
CDR3nt: TGTGCCAGCAGCCGGGACGGGCACCAAGAGACCCAGTACTTC
CDR3aa: CASSRDGHQETQYF

abundance: -
j_gene: TRBJ1-2
v_gene: TRBV5-1
d_gene: TRBD1
CDR3nt: TGCGCCAGCAGCTCCTCTACCGGGACAGGGAGTTTTACGGTGGGTGGCTACACCTTC
CDR3aa: CASSSSTGTGSFTVGGYTF

abundance: -
j_gene: TRBJ1-1
v_gene: TRBV19
d_gene: -
CDR3nt: TGTGCCAGTAGTATTTGGACTTATAGTCTCATGAACACTGAAGCTTTCTTT
CDR3aa: CASSIWTYSLMNTEAFF

abundance: -
j_gene: TRBJ2-2
v_gene: TRBV10-2
d_gene: -
CDR3nt: TGCGCCAGCAGTGAGTCGGTCCCGAACACCGGGGAGCTGTTTTTT
CDR3aa: CASSESVPNTGELFF

abundance: -
j_gene: TRBJ1-3
v_gene: TRBV5-6
d_gene: -
CDR3nt: TGTGCCAGCAGCTTGATTCGGGGGTGGTCTGGAAACACCATATATTTT
CDR3aa: CASSLIRGWSGNTIYF

abundance: -
j_gene: TRBJ2-1
v_gene: TRBV7-2
d_gene: -
CDR3nt: TGTGCCAGCAGCCTCCGGGACCAGCCCTACAATGAGCAGTTCTTC
CDR3aa: CASSLRDQPYNEQFF

abundance: -
j_gene: TRBJ1-3
v_gene: TRBV5-1
d_gene: -
CDR3nt: TGCGCCAGCAGCTCTGGGACTGACTCTGGAAACACCATATATTTT
CDR3aa: CASSSGTDSGNTIYF

abundance: -
j_gene: TRBJ1-2
v_gene: TRBV2
d_gene: TRBD1
CDR3nt: TGTGCCAGCAGGGCCGGGACAGGGGACTATGGCTACACCTTC
CDR3aa: CASRAGTGDYGYTF

abundance: -
j_gene: TRBJ1-5
v_gene: TRBV19
d_gene: -
CDR3nt: TGTGCCAGTAGTATAAATGGGAACCAGCCCCAGCATTTT
CDR3aa: CASSINGNQPQHF